This TCR beta chain was captured in a study of blood T cell repertoires in COVID-19. About the research overall: Italy, Spain and the United States were the sources of the convalescent and acute COVID-19 samples. From T cells, B-cell-depleted T cells, or PBMCs came the material, which was cDNA or gDNA.

As originally analysed: Reference gene primer amplification gave nucleated cell count estimates. Method: immunoSEQ multiplex PCR; TCRdb's copy keeps in-frame clones and lacks some. For V, J and clone size, that table is used; D and trimming come from the DNA. The sample lists tens of thousands of clones; around four fifths were seen once. The sequenced sample consisted of peripheral blood. This sequence was found in a man at least 80 years old with active or convalescent COVID-19.

CDR3 loop: CASSYPPGSYEQYF. As DNA, the CDR3 is TGTGCCAGCAGTTACCCCCCGGGGAGCTACGAGCAGTACTTC. The rearrangement links TRBV6-5 to TRBJ2-7; the D gene is possibly TRBD2 (5 bases). V was trimmed by 2 bases and J by 3 bases, leaving 11 bases between them. The CDR3 runs 14 residues. The germline CDR1 and CDR2 sequences are MNHEY and SVGAGI.